A single sample gave rise to the 7 T cell receptor beta chains below, sequenced in a study of blood T cell repertoires in COVID-19. Using immunoSEQ multiplex PCR, the repertoire was profiled, and TCRdb retains in-frame clones only, with some absent. The repertoire has roughly 71,000 clones, approximately 85% of them found once; the top ten carry roughly 23%. Sample: peripheral blood. The receptors come from a man aged 50-59 years with acute or convalescent COVID-19.

The chain uses TRBV5-1 and TRBJ2-5, with D possibly TRBD2 on 5 matching bases. Trimming removed 5 bases at V and 5 bases at J, with 13 bases between. This CDR3 is built from 13 residues. Germline V lookup: CDR1 SGHRS, CDR2 YFSETQ. For the CDR3, the DNA is TGCGCCAGCAGTATATGGGGAGAGGAGACCCAGTACTTC. As protein: CASSIWGEETQYF.

The V and J genes are TRBV25-1 and TRBJ1-4; 7 nucleotides match TRBD1. This CDR3 is built from 14 residues. With V trimmed by 4 bases and J by 3 bases, 2 bases remained unmatched. Germline loops: CDR1 MGHDK, CDR2 SYGVNS. Here the CDR3 DNA reads TGTGCCAGCAGTGGACAGGGTCCTAATGAAAAACTGTTTTTT. This sequence encodes CASSGQGPNEKLFF.

This chain joins TRBV30 and TRBJ1-1; D possibly corresponds to TRBD1 (6 bases). The CDR3 totals 13 residues. Deletions cut 5 bases from V and 1 base from J, with 11 bases between. Germline V gene data show CDR1 as GTSNPN and CDR2 as SVGIG (reference sequence). The CDR3 protein is CAWGRGTNTEAFF. The CDR3 bases are TGTGCCTGGGGGAGGGGGACGAACACTGAAGCTTTCTTT.

The chain uses TRBV7-8 and TRBJ1-4; a weak D match, TRBD1 (5 bases). The germline CDR1 and CDR2 sequences are SGHVS and FQNEAQ. The CDR3 extends over 16 amino acids. V lost 0 bases, J lost 6 bases, and 14 bases lay in between. CDR3 nucleotide sequence: TGTGCCAGCAGCTTAGCCGCGCCGCAGGGTGATGAAAAACTGTTTTTT. Residues: CASSLAAPQGDEKLFF.

The J gene is TRBJ2-1, the V gene TRBV6-2 or TRBV6-3; 13 bases are a match to TRBD2. V lost 5 bases, J lost 0 bases, and 4 bases stayed unmatched. Germline values: CDR1 MNHEY, CDR2 SVGEGT. The CDR3 totals 17 residues. The CDR3 here is CASSRTSGRSSYNEQFF. CDR3 DNA: TGTGCCAGCAGTCGGACTAGCGGGAGAAGCTCCTACAATGAGCAGTTCTTC.

This clone came up once. This chain connects TRBV7-8 to TRBJ2-7; TRBD2 is a possible D gene (6 bases). Trimming removed 5 bases from V and 6 bases from J, with 17 bases in between. CDR1 SGHVS and CDR2 FQNEAQ come from the germline V gene. The CDR3 is 14 residues long. The CDR3 protein is CASSPILTGGEQYV. DNA for the CDR3: TGTGCCAGCAGCCCTATCCTCACCGGGGGCGAGCAGTACGTC.

This chain connects TRBV24-1 to TRBJ2-1; 11 nucleotides align to TRBD2. The CDR3 totals 15 residues. The junction had 6 bases not matched to a gene; V was cut back by 6 bases and J by 6 bases. The germline CDR1 and CDR2 sequences are KGHDR and SFDVKD. CDR3 nucleotides: TGTGCCACCAGTTTGGGACTAGCGGACCGCAATGAGCAGTTCTTC. Translation: CATSLGLADRNEQFF.